This TCR beta chain was sequenced in a study of post-analysis software for immune sequencing data. Study details: Some patients lacked subtype; others had relapsing-remitting, secondary progressive or progressive-relapsing disease. Overall study findings and caveats: Relative to controls, patients with multiple sclerosis showed significantly lower normalized Chao1 diversity. TRBV5-6, TRBV5-1 and TRBV20-1 belonged to a set of roughly 5 TRBV segments that were more frequent in patients than controls.

Points on this clonotype: Its antigen is as yet unknown.

Libraries were made from TCR beta cDNA, and they carried unique molecular identifiers. Input of roughly 0.95 to 11 million T cells yielded around 500,000 cDNA molecules. TCRdb reprocessed the PCR reads via MiXCR and lists one record per CDR3 protein. The table records more than 450,000 distinct CDR3 sequences, roughly 45% of them present only once. This CDR3 region has 11 residues. Germline V gives CDR1 LGHNT, CDR2 FRNRAP. The clonotype originates from a girl aged 10-17 years with multiple sclerosis. The sequenced sample consisted of blood. V and J are TRBV12-5 and TRBJ2-7; D remains unclear. The end of the DNA fits TRBJ2-5 better, so the J call may be wrong. CDR3 sequence: CASGLGGTQYF. Written as DNA, the CDR3 is TGTGCTAGTGGTTTGGGAGGGACCCAGTACTTC.